This T cell receptor beta chain is drawn from a study of identical twins. Study-wide results and caveats: Not following the same donors, the study drew its conclusions from cross-sectional statistical analysis.

V dropped 6 bases and J dropped 0; count of bases not matched to a gene: 7. Per the germline V gene, CDR1 is DFQATT and CDR2 is SNEGSKA (reference sequence). The CDR3 is made up of 16 amino acids. A template switching step contributed a universal primer site, while unique molecular identifiers were present in the cDNA. TCRdb re-derived calls from the 5' RACE reads in MiXCR, one entry per CDR3 protein. There are about 810,000 distinct CDR3 sequences in the sample; around 12% occur only once, and 1.5% to 2% lies in the top ten. Comment on this clonotype: The antigen is not known.

The same data also went into a second study, on yellow fever vaccine responses in identical twins.

Sequences were obtained from PBMCs. The J gene is TRBJ2-6, the V gene TRBV20-1; 8 nucleotides align to TRBD1. This TCR was sampled from a woman younger than 30 in good health. CDR3 nucleotides: TGCAGTGCACCCGACAGGGGCTCCTCTGGGGCCAACGTCCTGACTTTC. Its translation: CSAPDRGSSGANVLTF.